The 23 T cell receptor beta chains given below trace back to one sample, sequenced in a study of blood T cell repertoires in COVID-19. Some clones are missing from TCRdb's copy, which holds only in-frame ones; the method was immunoSEQ multiplex PCR. The data hold approximately 88,000 clones, with 75% to 90% observed a single time. The sequenced sample was peripheral blood. The receptors derive from a woman of 80 years or more with acute or convalescent COVID-19.

This clone was counted a few times. The J gene is TRBJ2-1, the V gene TRBV10-2, with 10 bases fitting TRBD1. The CDR3 loop spans 15 amino acids. V shed 5 bases, J shed 3 bases, and the junction held 4 bases outside the gene matches. Germline V lookup: CDR1 WSHSY, CDR2 SAAADI. This CDR3 is CASSSWTGGYNEQFF. In nucleotides, the CDR3 is TGCGCCAGCAGTTCTTGGACAGGGGGCTACAATGAGCAGTTCTTC.

The gene calls are TRBV11-2 and TRBJ2-2, with D maybe TRBD1 (6 bases). The CDR3 contains 14 residues. With 5 bases removed from V and 5 bases from J, the gap between germline ends came to 12 bases. CDR1 SGHAT and CDR2 FQNNGV come from the germline V gene. CDR3 sequence (DNA): TGTGCCAGCAGCCCCCGGACAGTTACCGGGGAGCTGTTTTTT. Translated, it gives CASSPRTVTGELFF.

This chain links TRBV27 with TRBJ1-1; tentative D call: TRBD1 (5 bases). Trimming took off 5 bases at V and 0 bases at J, with 13 bases between the two ends. This CDR3 region has 15 residues. The germline gives CDR1 MNHEY, CDR2 SMNVEV (reference sequence). The chain's CDR3 is CASSIQGRLNTEAFF. CDR3 in DNA: TGTGCCAGCAGTATCCAGGGAAGGCTGAACACTGAAGCTTTCTTT.

The chain joins TRBV7-3 to TRBJ2-5; TRBD2 matches 10 bases. Germline V CDR1 and CDR2: SGHTA, FQGTGA. This CDR3 is 14 amino acids long. V shed 8 bases and J 4 bases; nucleotides not matched to a gene: 7. The CDR3 protein is CASASGGGGETQYF. The CDR3 DNA sequence: TGTGCCAGCGCTAGCGGGGGAGGCGGAGAGACCCAGTACTTC.

J is TRBJ2-1 and V is TRBV11-2, with D unresolved. From germline, CDR1 is SGHAT and CDR2 FQNNGV. V was clipped by 0 bases and J by 0 bases, with 9 bases between them. The length of the CDR3 is 16 residues. In nucleotides, the CDR3 is TGTGCCAGCAGCTTAGATCCAGGTGACTCCTACAATGAGCAGTTCTTC. Amino acids: CASSLDPGDSYNEQFF.

The chain has TRBV5-1 and TRBJ2-3; 11 bases line up with TRBD2. Germline V gene sequence: CDR1 SGHRS, CDR2 YFSETQ. This CDR3 spans 17 amino acids. With 0 bases clipped from V and 4 bases from J, the junction kept 7 bases outside the gene matches. CDR3 nucleotide sequence: TGCGCCAGCAGCTTGGTCCTGACTAGCGGGAACTCAGATACGCAGTATTTT. Protein sequence: CASSLVLTSGNSDTQYF.

A single count supports this clone. This chain uses TRBV5-1 with TRBJ2-5; 8 positions match TRBD2. The CDR3 sequence is 15 residues long. Germline CDR1 and CDR2: SGHRS and YFSETQ. After removal of 1 base from V and 1 base from J, the junction contained 3 bases not matched to a gene. This chain's CDR3 is CASSLTGTSQETQYF. The DNA of the CDR3 is TGCGCCAGCAGCTTGACAGGGACTAGCCAAGAGACCCAGTACTTC. The whole variable domain, remainder taken from reference TRBV5-1 and TRBJ2-5, is KAGVTQTPRYLIKTRGQQVTLSCSPISGHRSVSWYQQTPGQGLQFLFEYFSETQRNKGNFPGRFSGRQFSNSRSEMNVSTLELGDSALYLCASSLTGTSQETQYFGPGTRLLVL.

The chain uses TRBV6-5 and TRBJ2-3, with D perhaps matching TRBD2 (7 bases). Trimming removed 11 bases at V and 0 bases at J, with 15 bases between. The CDR3 runs to 14 residues. The germline gives CDR1 MNHEY, CDR2 SVGAGI. CDR3 bases: TGTGCCGTCCTGAGGGGGGGGAGCACAGATACGCAGTATTTT. Amino acids: CAVLRGGSTDTQYF.

The CDR3 is CSVDDSTSGTGELFF. For the CDR3, the DNA is TGCAGCGTTGACGACTCCACCAGCGGCACCGGGGAGCTGTTTTTT. The J gene is TRBJ2-2, the V gene TRBV29-1, with D possibly being TRBD2 (5 bases). There are 15 residues in the CDR3. Trimming took 3 bases from V and 4 from J, leaving 15 bases between them. The germline gives CDR1 SQVTM, CDR2 ANQGSEA.

The chain joins TRBV2 to TRBJ1-1, with 9 bases matching TRBD1. Germline V lookup: CDR1 SNHLY, CDR2 FYNNEI. Unmatched junction bases numbered 6, after V lost 2 bases and J lost 5 bases. The CDR3 has 15 residues. The CDR3 region is CASSETGQGWTEAFF. The CDR3 DNA is TGTGCCAGCAGTGAAACGGGACAGGGTTGGACTGAAGCTTTCTTT.

The gene calls are TRBV4-1 and TRBJ2-7; D gene unclear. The CDR3 is 15 residues long. Germline CDR1 and CDR2: MGHRA and YSYEKL. V was clipped by 0 bases and J by 1 base, with 10 bases between them. CDR3 nucleotides: TGCGCCAGCAGCCAAGATAACAGACCTTCCTACGAGCAGTACTTC. Translated: CASSQDNRPSYEQYF.

V gene TRBV7-2 combines with J gene TRBJ2-1; 7 bases are shared with TRBD2. V shed 7 bases, J shed 12 bases, and the junction held 18 bases outside the gene matches. The germline gives CDR1 SGHTA, CDR2 FQGNSA. The CDR3 runs to 15 residues. The CDR3 sequence is CASTQNAGGGEGQFF. For the CDR3, the DNA is TGTGCCAGCACACAAAACGCAGGTGGGGGGGAAGGGCAGTTCTTC.

The genes are TRBV15 and TRBJ1-5; D is ambiguous. With 1 base removed from V and 0 bases from J, the gap between germline ends came to 7 bases. Germline V gene lookup returns CDR1 LNHNV and CDR2 YYDKDF (reference sequence). The CDR3 totals 15 residues. CDR3 in DNA: TGTGCCACCAGCAGAGGGGCCCCTAGCAATCAGCCCCAGCATTTT. Amino acids: CATSRGAPSNQPQHF.

The chain joins TRBV2 to TRBJ1-2, with TRBD1 matching 8 bases. The CDR3 loop spans 13 amino acids. CDR1 is SNHLY, CDR2 FYNNEI, per germline. After removal of 7 bases from V and 4 bases from J, the junction contained 5 bases not matched to a gene. The chain's CDR3 is CASKDRGSYGYTF. The CDR3 DNA is TGTGCCAGCAAAGACAGGGGAAGCTATGGCTACACCTTC.

The chain uses TRBV7-2 and TRBJ2-7, with TRBD1 identical over 7 bases. This CDR3 region has 14 residues. Looked up from germline, CDR1 is SGHTA and CDR2 is FQGNSA. J gave up 5 bases and V 1 base, and 5 bases lay outside the gene matches. The CDR3 nucleotides read TGTGCCAGCAGCTTAGAAACAGGGGTCCACGAGCAGTACTTC. It encodes CASSLETGVHEQYF.

The gene calls are TRBV15 and TRBJ1-5; 9 nucleotides agree with TRBD1. The CDR3 extends over 14 amino acids. Looked up from germline, CDR1 is LNHNV and CDR2 is YYDKDF (reference sequence). V gave up 1 base and J gave up 11 bases; unmatched junction bases: 6. CDR3 sequence: CATSRGQGEEAQHF. In DNA, the CDR3 is TGTGCCACCAGCAGAGGACAGGGGGAAGAAGCCCAGCATTTT.

This clone was observed a single time. This chain links TRBV5-4 with TRBJ1-3; the match to TRBD1 covers 10 bases. Per germline, CDR1 SGHNT and CDR2 YYREEE (reference sequence). The V gene end was trimmed by 0 bases and the J gene end by 13 bases; junction bases not matched to a gene: 7. The CDR3 has 14 amino acids. The CDR3 DNA follows: TGTGCCAGCAGCTTGGGGGGACAGGGGCCTGGGATATATTTT. It is translated as CASSLGGQGPGIYF.

The chain recombines TRBV11-2 with TRBJ2-1, with TRBD1 as a possible D gene (5 bases). V dropped 8 bases and J dropped 4 bases, with 12 bases sitting between them. This CDR3 has 13 amino acids. CDR1 and CDR2 from the germline V gene are SGHAT and FQNNGV. CDR3 sequence reads: CASETDKYNEQFF. The CDR3 nucleotides are TGTGCCAGCGAAACGGACAAGTACAATGAGCAGTTCTTC. Full variable domain (missing parts from reference TRBV11-2 and TRBJ2-1): EAGVAQSPRYKIIEKRQSVAFWCNPISGHATLYWYQQILGQGPKLLIQFQNNGVVDDSQLPKDRFSAERLKGVDSTLKIQPAKLEDSAVYLCASETDKYNEQFFGPGTRLTVL.

The chain employs TRBV11-2 and TRBJ2-7; D gene unclear. V lost 1 base, J lost 5 bases, and 12 bases lay in between. CDR1 is SGHAT, CDR2 FQNNGV, per germline. This CDR3 spans 14 amino acids. DNA of the CDR3: TGTGCCAGCAGCTTAGGTACCGCTGGCCACGAGCAGTACTTC. This translates into CASSLGTAGHEQYF.

The chain combines TRBV27 with TRBJ2-2; D is undetermined. CDR1 and CDR2 (germline): MNHEY, SMNVEV (reference sequence). V shed 3 bases and J shed 6 bases, with 8 bases lying between them. The CDR3 covers 13 residues. This CDR3 is CASSFLSAGELFF. The CDR3 region has the DNA TGTGCCAGCAGTTTTCTAAGTGCCGGGGAGCTGTTTTTT.

J is TRBJ2-3 and V is TRBV4-1; D is possibly TRBD2 (5 bases). V dropped 3 bases and J dropped 10 bases, with 23 bases sitting between them. The CDR3 totals 16 residues. CDR1 is MGHRA, CDR2 YSYEKL, per germline. The CDR3 here is CASSQPTRRALGSQYF. As DNA, the CDR3 is TGCGCCAGCAGCCAGCCGACGCGGCGGGCATTAGGATCGCAGTATTTT.

In this sample, this clone turned up once. This chain joins TRBV21-1 and TRBJ2-7; the D segment call TRBD1 is taken from the table without a DNA check. TRBV21-1 is marked as a pseudogene. The CDR3 is 15 residues long. CDR3 DNA: TGTGCCAGCAGCTTTAGGGGTCAGCAGGGGTGCGAGCAGTACTTC. This encodes CASSFRGQQGCEQYF.

This clone was found once. The rearrangement uses TRBV3-1 (or the pseudogene TRBV3-2) and TRBJ2-3; TRBD1 matches 7 bases. Germline lookup yields CDR1 LGHDT and CDR2 YNNKEL (reference sequence). The CDR3 loop spans 15 amino acids. V gave up 1 base and J gave up 5 bases; unmatched junction bases: 6. CDR3 sequence (DNA): TGTGCCAGCAGCCAAGTTGTGACAGGGAAAGATACGCAGTATTTT. Translated: CASSQVVTGKDTQYF.